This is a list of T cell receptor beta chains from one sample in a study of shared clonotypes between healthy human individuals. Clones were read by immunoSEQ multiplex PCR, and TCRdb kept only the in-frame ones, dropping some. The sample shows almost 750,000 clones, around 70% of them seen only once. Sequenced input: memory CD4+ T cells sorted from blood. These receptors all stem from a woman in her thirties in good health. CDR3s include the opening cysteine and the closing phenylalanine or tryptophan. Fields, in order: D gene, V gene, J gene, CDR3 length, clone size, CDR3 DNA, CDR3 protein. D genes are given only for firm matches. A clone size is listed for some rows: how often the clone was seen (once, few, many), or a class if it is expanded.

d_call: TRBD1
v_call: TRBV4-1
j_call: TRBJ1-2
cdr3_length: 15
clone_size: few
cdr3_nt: TGCGCCAGCAGCCAAGATCGACAGGGGAACTATGGCTACACCTTC
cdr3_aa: CASSQDRQGNYGYTF

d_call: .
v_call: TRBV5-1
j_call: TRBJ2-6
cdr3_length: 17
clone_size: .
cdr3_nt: TGCGCCAGCAGCTTGGTGTTCCGTCCCTCTGGGGCCAACGTCCTGACTTTC
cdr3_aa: CASSLVFRPSGANVLTF

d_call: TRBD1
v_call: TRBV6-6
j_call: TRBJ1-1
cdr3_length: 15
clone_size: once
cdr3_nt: TGTGCCAGCAGTTACTCGGGGCAGGGGGTGACTGAAGCTTTCTTT
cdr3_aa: CASSYSGQGVTEAFF

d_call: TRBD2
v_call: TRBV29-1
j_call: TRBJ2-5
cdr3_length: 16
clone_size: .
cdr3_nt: TGCAGCGTTGATCGGACTAGCGGGGACAAAGGGAAGACCCAGTACTTC
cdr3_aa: CSVDRTSGDKGKTQYF

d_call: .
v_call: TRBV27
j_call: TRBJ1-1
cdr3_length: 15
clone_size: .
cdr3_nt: TGTGCCAGCAGGGGGACGGGGGTCGGCGCTTTTAAAGCTTTCTTT
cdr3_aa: CASRGTGVGAFKAFF

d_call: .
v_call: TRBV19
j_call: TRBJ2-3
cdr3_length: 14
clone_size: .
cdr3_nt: TGTGCCAGTAGTATAGCGGGGAGCGCAGATACGCAGTATTTT
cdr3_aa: CASSIAGSADTQYF

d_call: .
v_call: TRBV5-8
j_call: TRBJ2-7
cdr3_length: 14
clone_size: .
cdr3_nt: TGTGCCAGCAGCTGGGCGGGCAGCTCCTACGAGCAGTACTTC
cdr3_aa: CASSWAGSSYEQYF

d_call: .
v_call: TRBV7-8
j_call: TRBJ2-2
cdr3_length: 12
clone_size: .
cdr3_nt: TGTGCCAGCAGCCGCCGCTCCGGGGAGCTGTTTTTT
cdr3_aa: CASSRRSGELFF

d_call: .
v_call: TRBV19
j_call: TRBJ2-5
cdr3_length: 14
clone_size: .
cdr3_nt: TGTGCCAGTAGTCCTAACAGGGATGCAGAGACCCAGTACTTC
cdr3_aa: CASSPNRDAETQYF

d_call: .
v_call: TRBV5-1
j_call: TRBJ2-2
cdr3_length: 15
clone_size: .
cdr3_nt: TGCGCCAGCAGCCCGGAGTTCCAGGGGACCGGGGAGCTGTTTTTT
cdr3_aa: CASSPEFQGTGELFF

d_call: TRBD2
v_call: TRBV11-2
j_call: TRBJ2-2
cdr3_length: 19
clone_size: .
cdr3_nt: TGTGCCAGCAGGCGACACCACGGACTAGCGGGAGTTCTCACCGGGGAGCTGTTTTTT
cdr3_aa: CASRRHHGLAGVLTGELFF

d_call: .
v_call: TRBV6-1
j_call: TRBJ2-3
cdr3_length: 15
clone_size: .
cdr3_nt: TGTGCCAGCATGGGGGGGGCGGGGAGCACAGATACGCAGTATTTT
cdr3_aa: CASMGGAGSTDTQYF

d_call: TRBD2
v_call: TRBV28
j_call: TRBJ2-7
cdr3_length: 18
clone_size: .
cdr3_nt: TGTGCCAGCCGCCAAAACTGGGGGGGTGGCGCGGGAGGCTACGAGCAGTACTTC
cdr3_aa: CASRQNWGGGAGGYEQYF

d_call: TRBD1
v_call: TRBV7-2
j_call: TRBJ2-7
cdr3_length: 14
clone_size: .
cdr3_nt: TGTGCCAGCAGTCACTCCGGGACAGGGCACGAGCAGTACTTC
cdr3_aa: CASSHSGTGHEQYF

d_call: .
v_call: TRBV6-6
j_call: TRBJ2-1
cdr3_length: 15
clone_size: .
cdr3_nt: TGTGCCAGCAGTTACCCAGGCGTGGGCTACAATGAGCAGTTCTTC
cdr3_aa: CASSYPGVGYNEQFF

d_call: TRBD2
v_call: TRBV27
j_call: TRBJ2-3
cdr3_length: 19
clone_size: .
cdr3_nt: TGTGCCAGCAGCACAACCTCTAGGGGACTAGCGGGAGTCACAGATACGCAGTATTTT
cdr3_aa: CASSTTSRGLAGVTDTQYF

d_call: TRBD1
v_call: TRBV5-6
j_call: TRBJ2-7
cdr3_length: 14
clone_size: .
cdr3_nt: TGTGCCAGCAGCGCGGACAGGGGGCCCTGGGAGCAGTACTTC
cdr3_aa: CASSADRGPWEQYF

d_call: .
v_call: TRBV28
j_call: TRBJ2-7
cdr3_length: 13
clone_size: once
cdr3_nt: TGTGCCAGCAGTTTTACACCCGCCTACGAGCAGTACTTC
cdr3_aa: CASSFTPAYEQYF

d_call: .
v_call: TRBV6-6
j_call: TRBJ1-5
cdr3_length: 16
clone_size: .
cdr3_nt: TGTGCCAGCAGCCGACCGGGACGTAGAGGCAATCAGCCCCAGCATTTT
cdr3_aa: CASSRPGRRGNQPQHF

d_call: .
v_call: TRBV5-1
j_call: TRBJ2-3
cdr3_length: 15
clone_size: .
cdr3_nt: TGCGCCAGCAGCTTGGCGGACCCTGGCACAGATACGCAGTATTTT
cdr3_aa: CASSLADPGTDTQYF

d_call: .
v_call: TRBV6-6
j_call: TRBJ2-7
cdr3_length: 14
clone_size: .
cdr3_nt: TGTGCCAGCAGTCCACAGAGTTTAACCTACGAGCAGTACTTC
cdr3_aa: CASSPQSLTYEQYF

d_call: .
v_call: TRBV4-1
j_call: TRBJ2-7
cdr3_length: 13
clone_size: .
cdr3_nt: TGCGCCAGCAGCCCGACTAGGGTGGACGAGCAGTACTTC
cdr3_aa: CASSPTRVDEQYF

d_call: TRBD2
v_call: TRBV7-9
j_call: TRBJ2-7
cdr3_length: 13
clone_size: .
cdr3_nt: TGTGCCAGCAGCTTTCGCGGGAGCTACGAGCAGTACTTC
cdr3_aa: CASSFRGSYEQYF

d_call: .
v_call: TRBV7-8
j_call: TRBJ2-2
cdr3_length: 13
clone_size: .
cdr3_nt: TGTGCCAGCAGCCTCCCCAGGGCCGGGGAGCTGTTTTTT
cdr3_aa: CASSLPRAGELFF

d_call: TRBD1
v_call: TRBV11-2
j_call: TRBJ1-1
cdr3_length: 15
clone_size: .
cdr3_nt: TGTGCCAGCAGCCCAAGACAGGGGGCGCAAATTGAAGCTTTCTTT
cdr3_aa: CASSPRQGAQIEAFF

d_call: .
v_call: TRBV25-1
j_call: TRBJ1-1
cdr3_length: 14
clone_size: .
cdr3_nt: TGTGCCAGCAGTGAAGACAGGCAGAACACTGAAGCTTTCTTT
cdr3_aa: CASSEDRQNTEAFF

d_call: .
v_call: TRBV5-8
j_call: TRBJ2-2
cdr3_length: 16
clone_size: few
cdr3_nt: TGTGCCAGCAGTAAATTGAGGTTTTTGGACACCGGGGAGCTGTTTTTT
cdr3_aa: CASSKLRFLDTGELFF

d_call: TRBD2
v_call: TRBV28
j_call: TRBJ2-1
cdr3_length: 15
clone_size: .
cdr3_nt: TGTTCCAGCAACTCCCCTAGCGGGATAGTCTATGAGCAGTTCTTC
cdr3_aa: CSSNSPSGIVYEQFF

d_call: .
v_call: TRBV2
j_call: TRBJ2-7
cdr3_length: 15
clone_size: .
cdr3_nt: TGTGCCAGCAGTGGGGGCGGCAGGGACTCCTACGAGCAGTACTTC
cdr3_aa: CASSGGGRDSYEQYF